One and the same sample provided the 17 T cell receptor beta chains below, sequenced in a study of blood T cells in healthy people across ages. For the second PCR, which ran for roughly 7 to 11 cycles, a sample-barcoded 5' primer and a J-beta primer mix were used. One entry per CDR3 protein results from TCRdb running MiXCR on the 5' RACE reads. The sample has 1.5 million to 2 million distinct CDR3 sequences; approximately 28% are singletons. The sequencing input was blood. Receptors were obtained from a woman in her twenties or thirties in good health.

This clonotype appeared once. The chain couples TRBV4-1 to TRBJ2-3, with D maybe TRBD2 (6 bases). Germline V gene data show CDR1 as MGHRA and CDR2 as YSYEKL. The CDR3 has 15 residues. The V and J ends lost 3 bases and 4 bases respectively, with 14 bases between them. The CDR3 nucleotides read TGCGCCAGCAGCCACACGGGACTCCTGGCAGATACGCAGTATTTT. Translated: CASSHTGLLADTQYF.

This clonotype was found many times. This chain links TRBV29-1 with TRBJ2-1; perhaps TRBD2 as D (5 bases). The CDR3 spans 14 residues. The germline V gene has CDR1 SQVTM and CDR2 ANQGSEA. V was clipped by 5 bases and J by 0 bases, with 11 bases between them. Here the CDR3 reads CSVPTTLSYNEQFF. CDR3 DNA: TGCAGCGTTCCGACTACCCTCTCCTACAATGAGCAGTTCTTC.

In this sample, this clonotype turned up many times. One end of the junction fails to match germline, which may point to a read error. The chain joins TRBV5-1 to TRBJ1-2; no clear D gene. The V gene's germline CDR1 is SGHRS and CDR2 YFSETQ. The CDR3 extends over 12 amino acids. In nucleotides, the CDR3 is TGTGCCAGCAGTTTAGAGTCCTATGGCTACACCTTC. Its translation: CASSLESYGYTF.

The chain has TRBV3-1 and TRBJ2-1, with D perhaps TRBD2 (7 bases). The CDR3 runs 15 residues. Per the germline V gene, CDR1 is LGHDT and CDR2 is YNNKEL (reference sequence). The V and J ends lost 1 base and 8 bases respectively, with 15 bases between them. The CDR3 spells CASSQGAGAADEQFF. CDR3 DNA sequence: TGTGCCAGCAGCCAAGGGGCGGGGGCAGCGGATGAGCAGTTCTTC.

The chain employs TRBV3-1 and TRBJ2-7; D ambiguous. Germline loops: CDR1 LGHDT, CDR2 YNNKEL (reference sequence). Trimming removed 0 bases from V and 0 bases from J, with 9 bases in between. The CDR3 extends over 15 amino acids. CDR3 sequence: CASSQDQVVSYEQYF. The DNA for the CDR3 is TGTGCCAGCAGCCAAGATCAGGTGGTCTCCTACGAGCAGTACTTC.

This clonotype was counted many times. The chain uses TRBV7-3 and TRBJ2-1; no clear D. This CDR3 comprises 13 residues. Germline lookup yields CDR1 SGHTA and CDR2 FQGTGA. The germline V and J ends were trimmed by 4 bases and 5 bases, with 9 bases remaining between them. This CDR3 is CASSSDPHNEQFF. The CDR3 bases are TGTGCCAGCAGCTCAGACCCGCACAATGAGCAGTTCTTC.

The chain couples TRBV5-1 to TRBJ1-2; possible D gene TRBD1, 5 bases. The CDR3 length is 14 residues. Germline V lookup: CDR1 SGHRS, CDR2 YFSETQ. V was cut by 6 bases and J by 6 bases, with 18 bases left in between. The CDR3 DNA is TGCGCCAGCAACGAGGGGCAGGGAAGGAATGGCTACACCTTC. This sequence encodes CASNEGQGRNGYTF.

The chain couples TRBV9 to TRBJ2-1; either TRBD1 or TRBD2 may supply D (5 bases each). Matching the DNA end better, TRBJ2-7 makes the J call doubtful. The CDR3 spans 16 residues. The germline CDR1 and CDR2 sequences are SGDLS and YYNGEE. CDR3 bases: TGTGCCAGCAGCCGCCCCCGTGGGACGGACAACAATGAGCAGTACTTC. Encoded protein: CASSRPRGTDNNEQYF.

The chain has TRBV9 and TRBJ2-1; D is uncertain. Germline V gene data show CDR1 as SGDLS and CDR2 as YYNGEE. The CDR3 loop spans 15 amino acids. The germline V and J ends were trimmed by 2 bases and 5 bases, with 14 bases remaining between them. The CDR3 coding sequence is TGTGCCAGCAGCGTTGAAGGACGGTCGAACAATGAGCAGTTCTTC. Translation gives CASSVEGRSNNEQFF.

This rearrangement joins TRBV20-1 to TRBJ2-3, with D perhaps given as TRBD1 or TRBD2 (5 bases each). The V and J ends lost 0 bases and 2 bases respectively, with 15 bases between them. The CDR3 contains 16 residues. CDR1 is DFQATT and CDR2 is SNEGSKA in the germline V gene (reference sequence). The CDR3 protein is CSARDSGREDTDTQYF. The CDR3 region has the DNA TGCAGTGCTAGAGATTCGGGACGGGAAGACACAGATACGCAGTATTTT.

The table lists this clonotype with many counts. This rearrangement joins TRBV10-3 to TRBJ2-1, with 11 positions matching TRBD1. The germline V gene encodes CDR1 ENHRY and CDR2 SYGVKD. V dropped 6 bases and J dropped 4; count of bases not matched to a gene: 5. The CDR3 is 15 residues long. CDR3 bases: TGTGCCATCAGGGAGGACAGGGGGCAATACAATGAGCAGTTCTTC. It encodes CAIREDRGQYNEQFF.

The chain employs TRBV20-1 and TRBJ2-5; tentative D call: TRBD2 (7 bases). The CDR3 contains 16 residues. Germline values: CDR1 DFQATT, CDR2 SNEGSKA (reference sequence). With 0 bases removed from V and 5 bases from J, the gap between germline ends came to 19 bases. The CDR3 spells CSARDRGGPKGETQYF. CDR3 DNA: TGCAGTGCTAGAGATAGGGGGGGCCCGAAGGGGGAGACCCAGTACTTC.

This clonotype has more than one count but fewer than ten. The chain has TRBV14 and TRBJ2-5; D remains unclear. Germline lookup yields CDR1 SGHDN and CDR2 FVKESK. The CDR3 runs 13 residues. Trimming stripped 4 bases from V and 11 bases from J, with 17 bases between. Written as DNA, the CDR3 is TGTGCCAGCAGCCCGTCAGCGCCTGGAGAGCAGTACTTC. Amino acids: CASSPSAPGEQYF.

This chain joins TRBV5-6 and TRBJ2-5, with D tentatively TRBD2 (5 bases). Germline CDR1 reads SGHDT; CDR2 reads YYEEEE. The CDR3 loop spans 13 amino acids. V was clipped by 4 bases and J by 8 bases, with 15 bases between them. The CDR3 spells CASSPERTETQYF. Written as DNA, the CDR3 is TGTGCCAGCAGCCCAGAGCGGACGGAAACCCAGTACTTC.

J is TRBJ1-2 and V is TRBV29-1; 7 nucleotides line up with TRBD1. This CDR3 has 13 residues. Germline V lookup: CDR1 SQVTM, CDR2 ANQGSEA. The CDR3 region has the DNA TGCGACACCGGGACAGTTTCTAACTATGGCTACACCTTC. Encoded protein: CDTGTVSNYGYTF.

This chain joins TRBV20-1 and TRBJ1-5; tentatively, D is TRBD1 (6 bases). Germline CDR1 DFQATT, CDR2 SNEGSKA (reference sequence). CDR3 length: 15 amino acids. V lost 4 bases and J lost 6, with 19 bases in between. CDR3 protein: CSATNRQDFSQPQHF. Written as DNA, the CDR3 is TGCAGTGCTACTAACAGACAGGATTTCAGTCAGCCCCAGCATTTT.

Concerning this clonotype: Sequence at one end of the junction differs from germline and may be a read error. The J gene is TRBJ1-1, the V gene TRBV12-3 or TRBV12-4; tentative D call: TRBD1 (5 bases). This CDR3 spans 15 amino acids. The CDR3 nucleotides are TGTGCCGGCAGTTCGCAGGGAACTTTGAACACTGAAGCTTTCTTT. Encoded protein: CAGSSQGTLNTEAFF.